Listed below are T cell receptor beta chains from one sample, sequenced in a study of T cells in Graves' hyperthyroidism and ophthalmopathy. A single record per CDR3 protein comes from TCRdb applying MiXCR to the multiplex PCR reads. The table includes roughly 240,000 distinct CDR3 sequences, around 25% detected once. Sequencing was performed on blood. The receptors were sampled from a woman in her 40s with Graves' ophthalmopathy. Each CDR3 is given with its conserved first and last residue. D genes are given only for firm matches. Not every row has a clone size; where given, it reads once, few, many or a size class.

V gene,D gene,J gene,clone size,CDR3 length,CDR3 protein,CDR3 DNA
TRBV11-2,NA,TRBJ2-5,many,15,CASRKGIAGQETQYF,TGTGCCAGCAGAAAAGGCATCGCAGGGCAAGAGACCCAGTACTTC
TRBV28,NA,TRBJ1-2,once,13,CASSFFQVYGYTF,TGTGCCAGCAGTTTTTTCCAGGTCTATGGCTACACCTTC
TRBV19,NA,TRBJ2-7,many,11,CATSEAYEQYF,TGTGCCACTTCGGAGGCCTACGAGCAGTACTTC
TRBV27,NA,TRBJ2-7,many,13,CASKPTGTYEQYF,TGTGCCAGCAAACCGACTGGGACCTACGAGCAGTACTTC
TRBV12-3/TRBV12-4,TRBD2,TRBJ2-7,many,13,CASSSSGNYEQYF,TGTGCCAGCAGTTCTAGCGGGAACTACGAGCAGTACTTC
TRBV20-1,TRBD2,TRBJ2-5,many,15,CSAGAASGRRETQYF,TGCAGTGCAGGGGCGGCTAGCGGGAGAAGGGAGACCCAGTACTTC
TRBV29-1,TRBD1,TRBJ2-7,many,13,CSVEGDSAYEQYF,TGCAGCGTTGAGGGGGACAGCGCCTACGAGCAGTACTTC
TRBV5-5,NA,TRBJ2-7,many,13,CASSLVRFYEQYF,TGTGCCAGCAGCTTGGTCCGGTTCTACGAGCAGTACTTC
TRBV6-1,NA,TRBJ2-7,NA,15,CASSPGRVRSYEQYF,TGTGCCAGCAGCCCCGGCAGGGTTCGGTCCTACGAGCAGTACTTC
TRBV9,NA,TRBJ1-1,NA,15,CASSLLRTENTEAFF,TGTGCCAGCAGCCTACTGAGGACAGAGAACACTGAAGCTTTCTTT
TRBV20-1,TRBD2,TRBJ2-5,few,14,CSANLAGGDETQYF,TGCAGTGCTAATCTAGCGGGAGGGGATGAGACCCAGTACTTC
TRBV27,TRBD2,TRBJ2-2,few,13,CASMGGSSGELFF,TGTGCCAGCATGGGCGGGAGTTCTGGGGAGCTGTTTTTT
TRBV28,NA,TRBJ1-2,many,11,CASFDSYGYTF,TGTGCCAGCTTCGACAGCTATGGCTACACCTTC
TRBV27,NA,TRBJ2-7,NA,16,CASSPDRTSSSYEQYF,TGTGCCAGCAGTCCTGACAGGACCTCTAGCTCCTACGAGCAGTACTTC
TRBV28,TRBD1,TRBJ1-5,many,15,CASSFDRDVNQPQHF,TGTGCCAGCAGTTTCGACAGGGATGTCAATCAGCCCCAGCATTTT
TRBV28,TRBD1,TRBJ2-5,many,17,CASSSPLMDRGQETQYF,TGTGCCAGCAGTTCGCCCCTCATGGACAGGGGGCAAGAGACCCAGTACTTC
TRBV12-3/TRBV12-4,NA,TRBJ1-3,few,14,CASRPTGNGNTIYF,TGTGCCAGCAGACCCACAGGGAATGGAAACACCATATATTTT
TRBV7-8,NA,TRBJ2-5,few,13,CASSLRDQETQYF,TGTGCCAGCAGCCTCCGGGACCAAGAGACCCAGTACTTC
TRBV28,TRBD1,TRBJ1-1,many,16,CASSFETGSLGDEAFF,TGTGCCAGCAGTTTCGAGACAGGGAGTTTAGGGGATGAAGCTTTCTTT
TRBV20-1,NA,TRBJ2-4,many,15,CSPSQLIGPKNIQYF,TGCAGTCCTTCCCAGCTCATCGGTCCCAAAAACATTCAGTACTTC
TRBV28,TRBD2,TRBJ2-7,many,15,CASSILAGHSYEQYF,TGTGCCAGCAGTATACTAGCGGGGCACTCCTACGAGCAGTACTTC
TRBV29-1,NA,TRBJ1-1,NA,14,CSVVFGLLNTEAFF,TGCAGCGTTGTTTTCGGGTTATTGAACACTGAAGCTTTCTTT
TRBV7-6,TRBD1,TRBJ2-7,many,15,CASSPTGGDFNEQYF,TGTGCCAGCAGCCCAACAGGGGGCGATTTCAACGAGCAGTACTTC
TRBV30,NA,TRBJ2-7,many,11,CAWSDTYEQYF,TGTGCCTGGAGTGACACCTACGAGCAGTACTTC
TRBV20-1,NA,TRBJ1-5,few,12,CSGQEGGQPQHF,TGCAGTGGACAGGAGGGCGGGCAGCCCCAGCATTTT
TRBV7-7,NA,TRBJ1-5,many,17,CASTLGGGGLSNQPQHF,TGTGCTAGCACCCTAGGGGGGGGGGGTCTTAGCAATCAGCCCCAGCATTTT